Sequencing of this T cell receptor (beta chain) was carried out in a study of blood T cell repertoires in COVID-19. At the level of the study: Spain, Italy and the United States supplied samples that represented acute and convalescent COVID-19. PBMCs, B-cell-depleted T cells, or T cells were the source of the cDNA or gDNA that made up the material.

As originally analysed: Cell counts per sample came from amplifying reference gene primers. The table came from immunoSEQ multiplex PCR; TCRdb's copy has only in-frame clones and leaves some out. The V and J calls and the clone size are those of that table, but D and trimming were determined from the DNA. The table records about 310,000 clones, 80% to 90% of them present only once. V gave up 6 bases and J gave up 2 bases; unmatched junction bases: 6. Looked up from germline, CDR1 is SEHNR and CDR2 is FQNEAQ (reference sequence). The CDR3 loop spans 15 amino acids. This TCR derives from a woman between 45 and 65 years old who had recovered from COVID-19. The specimen was peripheral blood. The J gene is TRBJ2-2, the V gene TRBV7-9; TRBD1 agrees at 7 bases. The CDR3 loop reads CASRSDRLNTGELFF. The CDR3 nucleotides read TGTGCCAGCAGATCGGACAGGCTCAACACCGGGGAGCTGTTTTTT.